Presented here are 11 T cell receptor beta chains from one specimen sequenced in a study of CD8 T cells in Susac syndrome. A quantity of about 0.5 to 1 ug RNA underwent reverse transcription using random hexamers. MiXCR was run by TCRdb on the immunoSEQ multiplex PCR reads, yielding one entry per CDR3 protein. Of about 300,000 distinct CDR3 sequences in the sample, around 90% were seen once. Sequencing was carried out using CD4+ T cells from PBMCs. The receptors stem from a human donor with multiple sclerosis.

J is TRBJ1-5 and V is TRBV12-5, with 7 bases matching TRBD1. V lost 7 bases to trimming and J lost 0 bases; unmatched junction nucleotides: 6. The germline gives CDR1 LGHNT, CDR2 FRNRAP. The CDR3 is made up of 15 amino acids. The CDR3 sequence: CASAPQGLSNQPQHF. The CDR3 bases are TGTGCTAGTGCCCCACAGGGGCTTAGCAATCAGCCCCAGCATTTT.

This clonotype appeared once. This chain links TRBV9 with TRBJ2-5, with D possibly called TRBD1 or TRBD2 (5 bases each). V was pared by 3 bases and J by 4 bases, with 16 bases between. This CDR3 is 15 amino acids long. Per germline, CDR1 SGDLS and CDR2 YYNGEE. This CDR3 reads CASSGAGAQAETQYF. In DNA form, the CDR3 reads TGTGCCAGCAGCGGGGCGGGCGCACAGGCAGAGACCCAGTACTTC.

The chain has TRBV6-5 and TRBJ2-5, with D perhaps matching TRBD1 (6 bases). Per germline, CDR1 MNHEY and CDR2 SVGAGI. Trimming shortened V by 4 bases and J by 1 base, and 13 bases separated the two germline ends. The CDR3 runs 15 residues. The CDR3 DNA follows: TGTGCCAGCAGTTTCCGCCGGGACACCCAAGAGACCCAGTACTTC. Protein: CASSFRRDTQETQYF.

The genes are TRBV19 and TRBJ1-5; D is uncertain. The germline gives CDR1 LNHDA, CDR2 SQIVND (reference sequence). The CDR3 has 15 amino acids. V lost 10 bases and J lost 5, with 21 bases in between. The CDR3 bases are TGTGCCACTTCTCAGGCAGCGGGGAGTTATCAGCCCCAGCATTTT. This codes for CATSQAAGSYQPQHF.

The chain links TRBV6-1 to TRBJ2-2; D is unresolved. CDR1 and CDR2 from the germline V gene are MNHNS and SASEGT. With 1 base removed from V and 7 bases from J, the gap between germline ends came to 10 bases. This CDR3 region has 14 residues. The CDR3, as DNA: TGTGCCAGCAGTGAAGAGGGTTACATCGGGGAGCTGTTTTTT. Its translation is CASSEEGYIGELFF.

Here the CDR3 reads CASSLVGDRTEAFF. In DNA form, the CDR3 reads TGTGCCAGCAGCTTAGTCGGGGATAGAACTGAAGCTTTCTTT. The chain is built from TRBV7-9 and TRBJ1-1, with D unclear. The germline V gene has CDR1 SEHNR and CDR2 FQNEAQ (reference sequence). The ends were cut back, 1 base at V and 5 bases at J, with 11 bases in the middle. This CDR3 has 14 amino acids. Supplemented by reference TRBV7-9 and TRBJ1-1, the full variable domain reads DTGVSQNPRHKITKRGQNVTFRCDPISEHNRLYWYRQTLGQGPEFLTYFQNEAQLEKSRLLSDRFSAERPKGSFSTLEIQRTEQGDSAMYLCASSLVGDRTEAFFGQGTRLTVV.

CDR3 bases: TGTGCCAGCAGCCAAGATGTGCTAGCATCCTACAATGAGCAGTTCTTC. Amino acid sequence: CASSQDVLASYNEQFF. This chain connects TRBV3-1 to TRBJ2-1; weak D call: TRBD2 (5 bases). The CDR3 runs to 16 residues. Trimming removed 0 bases from V and 1 base from J, with 10 bases in between. Germline values: CDR1 LGHDT, CDR2 YNNKEL (reference sequence).

The CDR3 protein is CASSPGDWGTQYF. The CDR3 region has the DNA TGTGCCAGCAGTCCTGGCGACTGGGGGACCCAGTACTTC. The chain uses TRBV12-3 or TRBV12-4 and TRBJ2-5; D is unresolved. CDR3 length equals 13 residues. Between the trimmed V and J ends, which lost 5 bases and 7 bases, there was a span of 14 bases.

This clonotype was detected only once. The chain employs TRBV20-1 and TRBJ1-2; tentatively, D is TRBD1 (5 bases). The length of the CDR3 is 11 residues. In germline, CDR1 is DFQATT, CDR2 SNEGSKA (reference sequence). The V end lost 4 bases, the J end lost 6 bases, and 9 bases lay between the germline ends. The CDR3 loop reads CSATQGDGYTF. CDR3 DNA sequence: TGCAGTGCTACCCAGGGCGATGGCTACACCTTC.

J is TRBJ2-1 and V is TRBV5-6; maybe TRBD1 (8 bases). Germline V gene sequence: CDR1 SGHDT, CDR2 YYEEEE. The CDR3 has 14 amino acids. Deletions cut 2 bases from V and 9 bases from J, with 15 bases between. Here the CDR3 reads CASSFDRGGGEQFF. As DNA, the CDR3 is TGTGCCAGCAGCTTCGACAGGGGCGGGGGTGAGCAGTTCTTC.

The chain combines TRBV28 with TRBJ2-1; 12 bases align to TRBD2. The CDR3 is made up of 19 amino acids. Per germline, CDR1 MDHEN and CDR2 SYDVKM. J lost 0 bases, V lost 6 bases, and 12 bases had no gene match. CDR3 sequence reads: CASSPSGRARSSSYNEQFF. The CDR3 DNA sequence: TGTGCCAGCAGCCCTAGCGGGAGGGCCCGTTCCAGCTCCTACAATGAGCAGTTCTTC.